This T cell receptor beta chain was profiled in a study of blood T cells in healthy people across ages. General study points: Researchers report that TCR beta diversity correlated strongly with naive T cell percentage.

With respect to this clonotype: What it binds is unknown.

Per the germline V gene, CDR1 is MNHEY and CDR2 is SVGAGI. CDR3 length: 16 amino acids. A second about 7 to 11 cycle PCR used barcoded and J-beta primers. Each CDR3 protein is one row after TCRdb ran MiXCR on the 5' RACE reads. The sample records about 1.8 million distinct CDR3 sequences, just under 50% being singletons. The source material was blood. This sequence joins TRBV6-5 and TRBJ2-1; D ambiguous. The DNA end favors TRBJ2-7, so the J call may be wrong. The receptor was isolated from a middle-aged woman in good health. The CDR3 nucleotides are TGTGCCAGCAGTTCCACGTCTTTAAGCTCCTACAATGAGCAGTACTTC. Protein sequence: CASSSTSLSSYNEQYF.